This T cell receptor beta chain is drawn from a study of cytomegalovirus exposure and HLA in healthy donors. Study overall: Among the roughly 400 genotyped donors, approximately 81% were placed in the Caucasian-associated ancestry cluster. Notes on the study in general: A later analysis found common viral pathogens apparently linked to several of the most significant clusters. Some highly shared sequence variants likely arose as a pipeline artifact.

Per germline, CDR1 GTSNPN and CDR2 SVGIG (reference sequence). Trimming cost V 7 bases and J 8 bases; bases outside gene matches: 11. CDR3 length equals 15 residues. As concerns this clone: Antigen unknown.

The donors were healthy bone marrow donors. Both 60 Vbeta primers and 13 Jbeta primers went into the PCR. Generated by immunoSEQ multiplex PCR, the TCRdb table keeps only in-frame clones and is missing some. The sample consists of around 80,000 clones, approximately 66% of them appearing once. The receptor's source is a male donor in good health and CMV-seropositive. The specimen was PBMCs. V usage is TRBV30 and J usage is TRBJ2-3; 14 bases map to TRBD2. The DNA for the CDR3 is TGTGCCTCCACGGTGACTAGCGGGGGGGTAGGTACGCAGTATTTT. Protein sequence: CASTVTSGGVGTQYF.